The 7 T cell receptor beta chains below were found in one sample sequenced in a study of shared clonotypes between healthy human individuals. Profiled with immunoSEQ multiplex PCR; TCRdb holds only in-frame clones, not every one. The sample consists of 490,000 or so clones, roughly four fifths of them appearing once. Specimen: PBMCs. The receptors were gathered from a woman between 40 and 55 years old in good health. Some clones in this sample may be carry-over from other donors' samples.

The CDR3 loop is CASSLPWAHSTDTQYF. Here the CDR3 DNA reads TGTGCCAGCAGCCTCCCATGGGCACACAGCACAGATACGCAGTATTTT. The rearrangement links TRBV11-2 to TRBJ2-3; D gene ambiguous. V lost 5 bases and J 0 bases, leaving 15 bases between the germline ends. Germline V CDR1 and CDR2: SGHAT, FQNNGV. The CDR3 totals 16 residues. Variable domain in full (rest from reference TRBV11-2 and TRBJ2-3): EAGVAQSPRYKIIEKRQSVAFWCNPISGHATLYWYQQILGQGPKLLIQFQNNGVVDDSQLPKDRFSAERLKGVDSTLKIQPAKLEDSAVYLCASSLPWAHSTDTQYFGPGTRLTVL.

DNA for the CDR3: TGTGCCAGCTCACCGGGACAGGGGGCCTACAATGAGCAGTTCTTC. Amino acid sequence: CASSPGQGAYNEQFF. The V call is TRBV18, the J call TRBJ2-1; 11 bases are shared with TRBD1. V lost 3 bases, J lost 2 bases, and 0 bases stayed unmatched. The CDR3 totals 15 residues. CDR1 is KGHSH, CDR2 LQKENI, per germline.

This clone is a singleton in its sample. This chain links TRBV6-5 with TRBJ1-5; D unclear. The V gene's germline CDR1 is MNHEY and CDR2 SVGAGI. The germline V and J ends were trimmed by 6 bases and 0 bases, with 12 bases remaining between them. This CDR3 spans 15 amino acids. The CDR3 DNA is TGTGCCAGCAGCTCCGGAATTTATAGCAATCAGCCCCAGCATTTT. Its protein is CASSSGIYSNQPQHF.

With regard to this clone: Other DNA variants within this sample encode the same CDR3. The rearrangement uses TRBV5-1 and TRBJ2-2; no firm D call. The CDR3 has 15 amino acids. Germline assignment: CDR1 SGHRS and CDR2 YFSETQ. The V and J ends lost 2 bases and 0 bases respectively, with 8 bases between them. The CDR3 nucleotides are TGCGCCAGCAGCTTAGGTCAGACGAACACCGGGGAGCTGTTTTTT. Translated, it gives CASSLGQTNTGELFF. Combining the CDR3 with reference TRBV5-1 and TRBJ2-2 gives the whole variable domain KAGVTQTPRYLIKTRGQQVTLSCSPISGHRSVSWYQQTPGQGLQFLFEYFSETQRNKGNFPGRFSGRQFSNSRSEMNVSTLELGDSALYLCASSLGQTNTGELFFGEGSRLTVL.

The chain is built from TRBV7-9 and TRBJ1-6; TRBD1 aligns across 7 bases. The trim removed 6 bases at V and 0 bases at J, leaving 2 bases unmatched. Looked up from germline, CDR1 is SEHNR and CDR2 is FQNEAQ (reference sequence). CDR3 size: 15 residues. The chain's CDR3 is CASRDRSSYNSPLHF. As DNA, the CDR3 is TGTGCCAGCAGGGACAGGAGCTCCTATAATTCACCCCTCCACTTT. Full variable domain (missing parts from reference TRBV7-9 and TRBJ1-6): DTGVSQNPRHKITKRGQNVTFRCDPISEHNRLYWYRQTLGQGPEFLTYFQNEAQLEKSRLLSDRFSAERPKGSFSTLEIQRTEQGDSAMYLCASRDRSSYNSPLHFGNGTRLTVT.

The rearrangement links TRBV5-4 to TRBJ2-1, with D uncertain. The CDR3 covers 13 residues. In germline, CDR1 is SGHNT, CDR2 YYREEE (reference sequence). Trimming shortened V by 0 bases and J by 4 bases, and 5 bases separated the two germline ends. The DNA for the CDR3 is TGTGCCAGCAGCTTGGGTCCATACAATGAGCAGTTCTTC. The encoded protein is CASSLGPYNEQFF. Combining the CDR3 with reference TRBV5-4 and TRBJ2-1 gives the whole variable domain ETGVTQSPTHLIKTRGQQVTLRCSSQSGHNTVSWYQQALGQGPQFIFQYYREEENGRGNFPPRFSGLQFPNYSSELNVNALELDDSALYLCASSLGPYNEQFFGPGTRLTVL.

This chain connects TRBV27 to TRBJ2-3; a possible D gene is TRBD2 (6 bases). The CDR3 sequence is 15 residues long. Trimming shortened V by 5 bases and J by 1 base, and 13 bases separated the two germline ends. CDR1 is MNHEY and CDR2 is SMNVEV in the germline V gene (reference sequence). Here the CDR3 DNA reads TGTGCCAGCAGTCCCGTCAGCGGGCGCACAGATACGCAGTATTTT. Translation: CASSPVSGRTDTQYF.